This T cell receptor beta chain was identified in a study of early T cells in non-severe SARS-CoV-2 infection. Individual cDNA molecules each received unique molecular identifiers attached to them. MiXCR was run by TCRdb on the 5' RACE reads, yielding one entry per CDR3 protein. The table records tens of thousands of distinct CDR3 sequences, more than 9% of them present only once. With 1 base removed from V and 6 bases from J, the gap between germline ends came to 8 bases. This CDR3 spans 13 amino acids. The germline gives CDR1 SGHNT, CDR2 YENEEA. This receptor was taken from an adult who was a healthcare worker with PCR-confirmed SARS-CoV-2 infection or an uninfected control (not recorded which). The chain couples TRBV11-3 to TRBJ2-3, with no clear D. The sample was whole blood. CDR3 sequence: CASSLGVLDTQYF. In nucleotides, the CDR3 is TGTGCCAGCAGCTTAGGCGTACTGGATACGCAGTATTTT.